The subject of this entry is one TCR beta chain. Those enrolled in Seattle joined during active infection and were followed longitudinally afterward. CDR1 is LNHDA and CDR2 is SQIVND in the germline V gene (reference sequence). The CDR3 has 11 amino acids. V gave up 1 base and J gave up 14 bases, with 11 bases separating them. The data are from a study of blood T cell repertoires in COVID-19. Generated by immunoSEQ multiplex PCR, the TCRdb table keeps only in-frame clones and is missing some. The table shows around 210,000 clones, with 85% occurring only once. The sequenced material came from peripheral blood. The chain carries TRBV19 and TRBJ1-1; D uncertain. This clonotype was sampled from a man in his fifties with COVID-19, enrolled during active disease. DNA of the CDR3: TGTGCCAGTAGTATAGGGGAGAGTATCTTCTTT. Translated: CASSIGESIFF.